This T cell receptor beta chain derives from a study of blood T cells in healthy people across ages. A second PCR of roughly 6 to 12 cycles used a sample-barcoded 5' primer and a J-beta primer mix. Sequencing of every sample gave 2.5 million or more CDR3-containing paired-end reads. One entry per CDR3 protein, called by TCRdb with MiXCR from the 5' RACE reads. Of under 2,000,000 distinct CDR3 sequences listed, approximately 50% were seen once; the top ten hold over 2%. Material: blood. This clonotype originated in a woman in her forties in good health.

The CDR3 DNA sequence: TGCAGTGCCCGGACACAAAGCACAGATACGCAGTATTTT. It is translated as CSARTQSTDTQYF. The rearrangement links TRBV20-1 to TRBJ2-3, with D maybe TRBD1 (5 bases). V lost 6 bases to trimming and J lost 0 bases, with 10 bases between them. CDR1 and CDR2 (germline): DFQATT, SNEGSKA (reference sequence). The CDR3 spans 13 residues.